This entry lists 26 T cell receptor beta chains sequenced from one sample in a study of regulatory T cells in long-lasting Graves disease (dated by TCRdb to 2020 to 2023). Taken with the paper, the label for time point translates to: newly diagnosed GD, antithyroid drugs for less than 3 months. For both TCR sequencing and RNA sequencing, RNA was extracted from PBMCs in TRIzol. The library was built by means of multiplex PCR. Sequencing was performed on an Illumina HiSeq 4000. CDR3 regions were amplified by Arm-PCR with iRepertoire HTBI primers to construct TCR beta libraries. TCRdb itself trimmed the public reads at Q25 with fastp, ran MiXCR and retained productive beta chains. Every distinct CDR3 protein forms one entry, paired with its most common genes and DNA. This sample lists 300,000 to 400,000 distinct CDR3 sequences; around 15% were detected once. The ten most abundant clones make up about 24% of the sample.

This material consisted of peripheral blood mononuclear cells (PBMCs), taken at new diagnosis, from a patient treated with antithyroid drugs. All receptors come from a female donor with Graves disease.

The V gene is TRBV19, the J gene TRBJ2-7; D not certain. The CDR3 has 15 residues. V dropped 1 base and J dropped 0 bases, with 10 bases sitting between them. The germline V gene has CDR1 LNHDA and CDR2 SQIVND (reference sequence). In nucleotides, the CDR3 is TGTGCCAGTAGTATAGGCGCTGGTCTCTCCTACGAGCAGTACTTC. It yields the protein CASSIGAGLSYEQYF.

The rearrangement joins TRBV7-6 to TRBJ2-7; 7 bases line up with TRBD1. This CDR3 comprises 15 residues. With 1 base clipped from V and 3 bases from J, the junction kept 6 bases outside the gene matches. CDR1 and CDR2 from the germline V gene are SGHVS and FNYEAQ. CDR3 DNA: TGTGCCAGCAGCTTAGAGGGGACAGACTTCTACGAGCAGTACTTC. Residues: CASSLEGTDFYEQYF.

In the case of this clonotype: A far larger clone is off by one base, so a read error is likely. CDR3: CASSLDRGGKTQYF. CDR3 bases: TGTGCCAGCAGCCTGGACAGGGGGGGAAAGACCCAGTACTTC. This chain links TRBV11-1 with TRBJ2-5, with TRBD1 matching over 10 bases. The CDR3 totals 14 residues. Germline V CDR1 and CDR2: SGHAT, FQDESV (reference sequence). V shed 5 bases, J shed 6 bases, and the junction held 6 bases outside the gene matches.

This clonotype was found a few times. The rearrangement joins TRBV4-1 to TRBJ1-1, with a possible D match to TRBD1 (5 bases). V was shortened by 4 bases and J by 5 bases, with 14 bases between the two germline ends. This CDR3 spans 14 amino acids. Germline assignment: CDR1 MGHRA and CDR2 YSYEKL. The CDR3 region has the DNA TGCGCCAGCAGCCCCTCGCGAGGGGCTACTGAAGCTTTCTTT. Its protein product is CASSPSRGATEAFF.

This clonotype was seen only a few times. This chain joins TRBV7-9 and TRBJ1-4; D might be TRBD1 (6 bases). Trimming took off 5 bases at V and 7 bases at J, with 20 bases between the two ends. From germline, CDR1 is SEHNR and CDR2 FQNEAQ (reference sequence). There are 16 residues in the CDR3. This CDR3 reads CASSQSEWGAGEKLFF. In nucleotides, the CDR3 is TGTGCCAGCAGCCAATCGGAGTGGGGGGCCGGTGAAAAACTGTTTTTT.

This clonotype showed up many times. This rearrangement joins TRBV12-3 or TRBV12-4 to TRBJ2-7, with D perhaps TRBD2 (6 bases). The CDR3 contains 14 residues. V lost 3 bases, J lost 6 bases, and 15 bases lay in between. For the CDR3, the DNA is TGTGCCAGCAGTTTCGGGAGCGGCCCCTCCGAGCAGTACTTC. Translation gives CASSFGSGPSEQYF.

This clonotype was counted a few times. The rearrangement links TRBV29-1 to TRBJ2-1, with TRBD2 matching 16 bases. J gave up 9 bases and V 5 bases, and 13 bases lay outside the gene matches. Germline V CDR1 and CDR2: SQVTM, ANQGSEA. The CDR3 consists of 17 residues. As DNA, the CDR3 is TGCAGCGTTCCGGGACTAGCGGGAGGGTTCGGGGTTGGTGAGCAGTTCTTC. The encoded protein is CSVPGLAGGFGVGEQFF.

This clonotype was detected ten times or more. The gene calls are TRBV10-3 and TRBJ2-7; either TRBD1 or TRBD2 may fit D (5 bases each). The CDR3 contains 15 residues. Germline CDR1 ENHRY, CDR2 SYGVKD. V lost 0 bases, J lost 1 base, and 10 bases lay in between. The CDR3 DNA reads TGTGCCATCAGTGAGTCGGCTGGGGGATCCTACGAGCAGTACTTC. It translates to CAISESAGGSYEQYF.

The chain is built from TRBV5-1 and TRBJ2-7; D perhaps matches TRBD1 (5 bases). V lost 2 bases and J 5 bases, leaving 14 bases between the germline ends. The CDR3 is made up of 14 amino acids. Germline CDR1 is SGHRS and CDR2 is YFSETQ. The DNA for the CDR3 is TGCGCCAGCAGCTTAGCAGGGAATCACCACGAGCAGTACTTC. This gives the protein CASSLAGNHHEQYF.

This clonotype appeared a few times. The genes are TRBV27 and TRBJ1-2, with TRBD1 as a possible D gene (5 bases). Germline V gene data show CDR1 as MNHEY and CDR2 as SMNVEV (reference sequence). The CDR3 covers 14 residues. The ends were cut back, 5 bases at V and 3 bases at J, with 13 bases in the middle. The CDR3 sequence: CASSKGQVDYGYTF. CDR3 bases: TGTGCCAGCAGTAAAGGACAAGTGGACTATGGCTACACCTTC.

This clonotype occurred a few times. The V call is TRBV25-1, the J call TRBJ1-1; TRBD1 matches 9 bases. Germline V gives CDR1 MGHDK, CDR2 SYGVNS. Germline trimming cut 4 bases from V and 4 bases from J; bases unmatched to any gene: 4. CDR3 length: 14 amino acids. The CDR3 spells CASSGTGGVTEAFF. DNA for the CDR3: TGTGCCAGCAGTGGAACAGGGGGCGTCACTGAAGCTTTCTTT.

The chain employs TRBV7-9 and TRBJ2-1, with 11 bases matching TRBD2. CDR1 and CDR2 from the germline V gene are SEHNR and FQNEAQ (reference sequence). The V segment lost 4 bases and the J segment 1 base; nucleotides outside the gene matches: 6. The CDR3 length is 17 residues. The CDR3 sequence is CASSSTSGTASYNEQFF. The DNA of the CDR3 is TGTGCCAGCAGCTCGACTAGCGGGACCGCATCCTACAATGAGCAGTTCTTC.

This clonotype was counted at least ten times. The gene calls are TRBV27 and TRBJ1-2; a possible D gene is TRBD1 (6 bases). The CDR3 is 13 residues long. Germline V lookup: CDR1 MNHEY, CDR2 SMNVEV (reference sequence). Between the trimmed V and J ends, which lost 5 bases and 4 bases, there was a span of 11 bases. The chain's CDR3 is CASSKGQSYGYTF. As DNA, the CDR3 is TGTGCCAGCAGTAAAGGACAGAGCTATGGCTACACCTTC.

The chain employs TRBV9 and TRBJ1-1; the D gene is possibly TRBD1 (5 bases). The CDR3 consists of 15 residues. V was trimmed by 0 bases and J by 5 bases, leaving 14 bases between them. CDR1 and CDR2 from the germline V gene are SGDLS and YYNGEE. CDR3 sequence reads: CASSVATGGGTEAFF. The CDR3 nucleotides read TGTGCCAGCAGCGTAGCTACGGGGGGTGGAACTGAAGCTTTCTTT.

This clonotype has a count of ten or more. The CDR3: CASSLPNPETGFYEQYF. CDR3 bases: TGTGCCAGCAGTTTGCCCAACCCAGAGACAGGGTTCTACGAGCAGTACTTC. The chain joins TRBV5-5 to TRBJ2-7; the match to TRBD1 covers 7 bases. Looked up from germline, CDR1 is SGHKS and CDR2 is YYEKEE (reference sequence). The length of the CDR3 is 17 residues. After removal of 5 bases from V and 3 bases from J, the junction contained 17 bases not matched to a gene.

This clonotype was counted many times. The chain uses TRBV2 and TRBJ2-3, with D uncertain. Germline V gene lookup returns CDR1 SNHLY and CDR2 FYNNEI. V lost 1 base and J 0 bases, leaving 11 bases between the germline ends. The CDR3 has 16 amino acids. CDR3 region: CASSEDRAASTDTQYF. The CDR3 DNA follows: TGTGCCAGCAGTGAAGATCGGGCGGCTAGCACAGATACGCAGTATTTT.

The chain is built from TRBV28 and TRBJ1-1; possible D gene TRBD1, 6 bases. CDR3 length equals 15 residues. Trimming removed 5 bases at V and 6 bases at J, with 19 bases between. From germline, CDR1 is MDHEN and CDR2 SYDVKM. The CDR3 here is CASSIGQIHGPEAFF. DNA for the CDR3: TGTGCCAGCAGTATCGGACAGATTCACGGGCCTGAAGCTTTCTTT.

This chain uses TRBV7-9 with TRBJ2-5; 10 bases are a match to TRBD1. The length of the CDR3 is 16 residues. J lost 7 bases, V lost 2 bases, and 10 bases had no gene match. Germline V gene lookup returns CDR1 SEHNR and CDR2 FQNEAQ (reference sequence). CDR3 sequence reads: CASSLTPGQGKGTQYF. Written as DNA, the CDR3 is TGTGCCAGCAGCTTAACTCCGGGACAGGGGAAAGGGACCCAGTACTTC. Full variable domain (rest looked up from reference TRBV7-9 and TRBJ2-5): DTGVSQNPRHKITKRGQNVTFRCDPISEHNRLYWYRQTLGQGPEFLTYFQNEAQLEKSRLLSDRFSAERPKGSFSTLEIQRTEQGDSAMYLCASSLTPGQGKGTQYFGPGTRLLVL.

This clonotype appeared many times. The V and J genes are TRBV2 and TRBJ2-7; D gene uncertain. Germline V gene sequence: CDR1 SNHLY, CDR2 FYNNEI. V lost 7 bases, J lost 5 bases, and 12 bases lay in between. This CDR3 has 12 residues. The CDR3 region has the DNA TGTGCCAGCACCCGGTTTGAGAACGAGCAGTACTTC. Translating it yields CASTRFENEQYF. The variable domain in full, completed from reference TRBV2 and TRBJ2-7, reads EPEVTQTPSHQVTQMGQEVILRCVPISNHLYFYWYRQILGQKVEFLVSFYNNEISEKSEIFDDQFSVERPDGSNFTLKIRSTKLEDSAMYFCASTRFENEQYFGPGTRLTVT.

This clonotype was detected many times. CDR3 sequence reads: CASSQDITEQYF. CDR3 nucleotide sequence: TGTGCCAGCAGCCAGGACATCACCGAGCAGTACTTC. The chain recombines TRBV6-1 with TRBJ2-7; D perhaps matches TRBD1 (5 bases). CDR1 is MNHNS and CDR2 is SASEGT in the germline V gene. This CDR3 region has 12 residues. V was clipped by 6 bases and J by 6 bases, with 12 bases between them.

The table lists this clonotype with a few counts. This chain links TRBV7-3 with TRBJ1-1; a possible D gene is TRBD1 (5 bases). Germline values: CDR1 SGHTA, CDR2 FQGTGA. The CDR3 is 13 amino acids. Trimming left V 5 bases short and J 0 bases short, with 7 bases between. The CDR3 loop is CASSTRVNTEAFF. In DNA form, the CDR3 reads TGTGCCAGCAGCACCAGGGTGAACACTGAAGCTTTCTTT.

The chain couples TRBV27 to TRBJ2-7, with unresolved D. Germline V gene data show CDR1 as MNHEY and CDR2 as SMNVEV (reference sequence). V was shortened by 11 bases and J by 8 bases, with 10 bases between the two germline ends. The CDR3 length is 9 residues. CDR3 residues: CAGEPQQYF. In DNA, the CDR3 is TGTGCCGGTGAACCCCAGCAGTACTTC.

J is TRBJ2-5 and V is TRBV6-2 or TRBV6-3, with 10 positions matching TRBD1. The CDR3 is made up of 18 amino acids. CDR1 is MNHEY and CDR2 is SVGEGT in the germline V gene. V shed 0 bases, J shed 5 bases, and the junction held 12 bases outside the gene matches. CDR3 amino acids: CASSYSNRLGQGRETQYF. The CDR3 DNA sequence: TGTGCCAGCAGTTACTCGAATAGACTGGGACAGGGGAGGGAGACCCAGTACTTC.

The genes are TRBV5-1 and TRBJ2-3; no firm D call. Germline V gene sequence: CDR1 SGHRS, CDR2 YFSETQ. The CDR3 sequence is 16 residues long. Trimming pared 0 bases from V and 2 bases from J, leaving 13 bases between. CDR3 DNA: TGCGCCAGCAGCTTGGATCAACCAGGCTTCACAGATACGCAGTATTTT. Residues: CASSLDQPGFTDTQYF.

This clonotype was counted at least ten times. The DNA for the CDR3 is TGCAGTGCAAAGACTTTCGCCGGGACTAGCGGGAGCTACAATGAGCAGTTCTTC. It specifies CSAKTFAGTSGSYNEQFF. The V gene is TRBV20-1, the J gene TRBJ2-1, with 14 bases that match TRBD2. The CDR3 is 18 amino acids. Germline V lookup: CDR1 DFQATT, CDR2 SNEGSKA (reference sequence). V shed 6 bases and J 3 bases; nucleotides not matched to a gene: 13.

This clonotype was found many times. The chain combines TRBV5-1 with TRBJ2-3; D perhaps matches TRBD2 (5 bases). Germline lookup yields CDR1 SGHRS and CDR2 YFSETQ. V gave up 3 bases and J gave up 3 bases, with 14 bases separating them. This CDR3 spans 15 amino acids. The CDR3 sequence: CASSSVGVGTDTQYF. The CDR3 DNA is TGCGCCAGCAGCTCGGTCGGGGTAGGGACAGATACGCAGTATTTT. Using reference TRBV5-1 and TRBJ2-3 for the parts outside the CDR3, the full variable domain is KAGVTQTPRYLIKTRGQQVTLSCSPISGHRSVSWYQQTPGQGLQFLFEYFSETQRNKGNFPGRFSGRQFSNSRSEMNVSTLELGDSALYLCASSSVGVGTDTQYFGPGTRLTVL.